This TCR beta chain was captured by sequencing in a study of beta chain features in type 1 diabetes. In the study overall: Sorted cells numbering roughly 100,000,000 were examined across all samples. Study outcomes and limitations: TCRB CDR3s from Type 1 diabetes patients were moderately but significantly shorter in all four CD4+ subsets. Insertions were fewer and deletions more numerous at VDJ junctions in type 1 diabetes patients.

Sequencing targeted expressed TCRB transcripts, as all isolated RNA had been reverse transcribed. Assay: immunoSEQ multiplex PCR; the TCRdb copy retains only in-frame clones and omits some. The table records 860,000 or so clones, 17% of them present only once. Germline V CDR1 and CDR2: SGHTA, FQGNSA. With 5 bases clipped from V and 1 base from J, the junction kept 7 bases outside the gene matches. CDR3 length: 15 amino acids. For this clone: The target antigen is unknown.

The sequence derives from a woman aged 18-29 years in good health. What was sequenced was naive CD4+ T cells from blood. The genes are TRBV7-2 and TRBJ1-1; 7 bases fit TRBD1. The CDR3 loop is CASSIRTGGNTEAFF. The CDR3 DNA reads as TGTGCCAGCAGCATTCGGACAGGTGGGAACACTGAAGCTTTCTTT.